A single sample gave rise to the 4 T cell receptor beta chains below, sequenced in a study of cytomegalovirus exposure and HLA in healthy donors (dated by TCRdb to the late 2010s). Receptors were amplified or captured by the immunoSEQ multiplex PCR assay. A mixture of 60 forward primers for TCR Vbeta segments and 13 reverse primers for TCR Jbeta segments was used in the multiplex PCR. Imported from immuneACCESS, the table was reduced by TCRdb to in-frame sequences with V and J called. These copies leave out some clones; in studies compared against another copy, an unresolved V gene accounts for under half, and the cause of the remainder is not known. The sample data list about 130,000 clones, and roughly 77% of these were observed just once. 5% to 5.5% of the sample lies in the top ten. The sequenced sample was PBMCs. These receptors all come from a young man in good health and CMV-seronegative.

In its sample, this clone was seen once. The rearrangement joins TRBV13 to TRBJ1-3; D is uncertain. The CDR3 runs 15 residues. Trimming removed 11 bases from V and 0 bases from J, with 17 bases in between. Looked up from germline, CDR1 is PRHDT and CDR2 is FYEKMQ (reference sequence). The CDR3: CACARRLSSGNTIYF. In nucleotides, the CDR3 is TGTGCCTGCGCCCGGAGGCTTAGCTCTGGAAACACCATATATTTT.

This clone was observed a single time. The J gene is TRBJ2-7, the V gene TRBV4-2; TRBD1 matches at 9 bases. V dropped 4 bases and J dropped 5; count of bases not matched to a gene: 6. Germline CDR1 is LGHNA and CDR2 is YNFKEQ. The CDR3 is made up of 14 amino acids. The CDR3 region is CASSLSGQGNEQYF. The CDR3 nucleotides are TGTGCCAGCAGCCTCTCGGGACAGGGCAACGAGCAGTACTTC.

The rearrangement links TRBV19 to TRBJ2-3, with 7 bases identical to TRBD2. The ends lost 4 bases at V and 7 bases at J; junction bases unmatched: 5. CDR1 and CDR2 (germline): LNHDA, SQIVND (reference sequence). CDR3 length: 13 amino acids. CDR3 loop: CASSKGGRNTQYF. The CDR3 nucleotides are TGTGCCAGTAGTAAGGGAGGGCGGAATACGCAGTATTTT.

This clone has a single count. The chain couples TRBV29-1 to TRBJ2-1; 10 bases map to TRBD2. J was trimmed by 8 bases and V by 3 bases; bases with no gene match: 7. The CDR3 runs 14 residues. Per the germline V gene, CDR1 is SQVTM and CDR2 is ANQGSEA. CDR3 sequence: CSVEGGTSEDEQFF. CDR3 DNA: TGCAGCGTTGAGGGGGGGACTAGCGAAGATGAGCAGTTCTTC.